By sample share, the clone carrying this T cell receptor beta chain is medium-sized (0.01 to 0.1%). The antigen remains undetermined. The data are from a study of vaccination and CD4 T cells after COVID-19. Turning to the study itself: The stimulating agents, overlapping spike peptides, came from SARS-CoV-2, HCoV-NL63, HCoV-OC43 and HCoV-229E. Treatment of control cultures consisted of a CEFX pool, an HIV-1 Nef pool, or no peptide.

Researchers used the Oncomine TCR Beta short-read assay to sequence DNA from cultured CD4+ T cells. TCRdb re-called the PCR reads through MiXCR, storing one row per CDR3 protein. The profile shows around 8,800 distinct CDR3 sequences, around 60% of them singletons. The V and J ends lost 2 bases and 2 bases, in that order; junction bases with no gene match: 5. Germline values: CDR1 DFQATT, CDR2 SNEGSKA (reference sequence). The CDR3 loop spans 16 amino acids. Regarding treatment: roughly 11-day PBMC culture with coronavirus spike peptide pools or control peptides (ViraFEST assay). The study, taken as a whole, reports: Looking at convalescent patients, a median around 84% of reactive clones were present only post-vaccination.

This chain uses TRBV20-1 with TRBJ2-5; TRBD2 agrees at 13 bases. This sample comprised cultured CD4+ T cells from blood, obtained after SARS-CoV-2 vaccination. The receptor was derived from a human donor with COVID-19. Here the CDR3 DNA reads TGCAGTGCTAGACGGGGACTAGCGGGGAATCAAGAGACCCAGTACTTC. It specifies CSARRGLAGNQETQYF.